The 14 T cell receptor beta chains listed next were all sequenced from one sample in a study of cytomegalovirus exposure and HLA in healthy donors. The PCR contained 60 Vbeta and 13 Jbeta primers. The protocol was immunoSEQ multiplex PCR, while the TCRdb copy is restricted to in-frame clones and leaves out a portion. Its clone listing holds roughly 190,000 clones. Sequenced material: PBMCs. The receptors derive from a man aged 30 to 45 in good health and CMV-seronegative.

This chain joins TRBV29-1 and TRBJ1-1; tentative D call: TRBD1 (6 bases). The CDR3 has 12 amino acids. Trimming took 8 bases from V and 4 from J, leaving 14 bases between them. Germline V CDR1 and CDR2: SQVTM, ANQGSEA. The CDR3, as DNA: TGCAGCTACAGGGACGGAGTCACTGAAGCTTTCTTT. This sequence encodes CSYRDGVTEAFF.

The rearrangement uses TRBV4-1 and TRBJ2-7, with 10 bases lining up with TRBD2. This CDR3 comprises 16 residues. V shed 1 base and J 4 bases; nucleotides not matched to a gene: 7. Per germline, CDR1 MGHRA and CDR2 YSYEKL. CDR3 nucleotides: TGCGCCAGCAGCCAAGTTGGGGCTAGCGGGAGTTACGAGCAGTACTTC. It yields the protein CASSQVGASGSYEQYF.

The chain links TRBV4-3 to TRBJ1-4; 7 bases fit TRBD1. The CDR3 spans 15 residues. Germline loops: CDR1 LGHNA, CDR2 YSLEER. The junction had 8 bases not matched to a gene; V was cut back by 4 bases and J by 6 bases. CDR3 sequence (DNA): TGCGCCAGCAGCCGCCTACAGGGGTGGGATGAAAAACTGTTTTTT. Residues: CASSRLQGWDEKLFF.

The CDR3 sequence is CASSLPRTGGNYEQYF. Written as DNA, the CDR3 is TGTGCCAGCAGCCTGCCCCGGACAGGGGGGAACTACGAGCAGTACTTC. The chain couples TRBV11-2 to TRBJ2-7, with 10 nucleotides matching TRBD1. The germline gives CDR1 SGHAT, CDR2 FQNNGV. This CDR3 has 16 residues. Unmatched junction bases numbered 10, after V lost 5 bases and J lost 3 bases.

The chain joins TRBV6-4 to TRBJ1-1; 8 bases are a match to TRBD1. Germline V lookup: CDR1 MRHNA, CDR2 SNTAGT. J was trimmed by 5 bases and V by 0 bases; bases with no gene match: 11. The CDR3 length is 17 residues. As DNA, the CDR3 is TGTGCCAGCAGTGACTCGAAGGGGGGGGACAGGAGGACTGAAGCTTTCTTT. This encodes CASSDSKGGDRRTEAFF.

J is TRBJ1-1 and V is TRBV18; D gene uncertain. The length of the CDR3 is 13 residues. Germline CDR1 KGHSH, CDR2 LQKENI. V lost 2 bases, J lost 3 bases, and 7 bases lay in between. CDR3 in amino acids: CASSPNPDTEAFF. In nucleotides, the CDR3 is TGTGCCAGCTCACCAAACCCGGACACTGAAGCTTTCTTT.

The genes are TRBV6-5 and TRBJ2-7; D possibly corresponds to TRBD2 (5 bases). There are 15 residues in the CDR3. The V and J ends lost 2 bases and 3 bases respectively, with 14 bases between them. Germline CDR1 MNHEY, CDR2 SVGAGI. CDR3 amino acids: CASSYVADRGYEQYF. As DNA, the CDR3 is TGTGCCAGCAGTTACGTGGCAGACCGGGGCTACGAGCAGTACTTC.

The rearrangement joins TRBV18 to TRBJ1-5; D remains ambiguous. The germline V gene encodes CDR1 KGHSH and CDR2 LQKENI. CDR3 length: 15 amino acids. V shed 6 bases and J shed 0 bases, with 12 bases lying between them. CDR3 loop: CASSPAPGSNQPQHF. The CDR3 bases are TGTGCCAGCTCCCCGGCACCGGGTAGCAATCAGCCCCAGCATTTT.

This chain uses TRBV7-6 with TRBJ2-5; the D gene is possibly TRBD2 (7 bases). The ends were cut back, 5 bases at V and 5 bases at J, with 24 bases in the middle. There are 17 residues in the CDR3. Per germline, CDR1 SGHVS and CDR2 FNYEAQ. The CDR3 sequence is CASSPQGGAPREETQYF. Written as DNA, the CDR3 is TGTGCCAGCAGCCCACAAGGGGGGGCCCCCCGGGAGGAGACCCAGTACTTC.

V is TRBV6-1 and J is TRBJ1-2, with a tentative D call TRBD1 (5 bases). Trimming shortened V by 8 bases and J by 7 bases, and 17 bases separated the two germline ends. The CDR3 covers 13 residues. The germline V gene encodes CDR1 MNHNS and CDR2 SASEGT. The CDR3 DNA follows: TGTGCCAGCTCTAGGGCAGGGTCGGTTGGCTACACCTTC. This translates into CASSRAGSVGYTF.

The chain recombines TRBV11-3 with TRBJ2-7; tentatively, D is TRBD1 (6 bases). The CDR3 extends over 16 amino acids. Trimming pared 1 base from V and 4 bases from J, leaving 17 bases between. Germline values: CDR1 SGHNT, CDR2 YENEEA. The CDR3 loop reads CASSLATNRAGYEQYF. CDR3 nucleotides: TGTGCCAGCAGCTTAGCGACCAACAGGGCCGGATACGAGCAGTACTTC.

The chain has TRBV19 and TRBJ1-1; 7 positions agree with TRBD1. Germline CDR1 reads LNHDA; CDR2 reads SQIVND (reference sequence). This CDR3 has 14 amino acids. Unmatched junction bases numbered 8, after V lost 7 bases and J lost 3 bases. Written as DNA, the CDR3 is TGTGCCAGTACAGGGGACAGAGTTGACACTGAAGCTTTCTTT. Its translation is CASTGDRVDTEAFF.

The J gene is TRBJ1-2, the V gene TRBV4-2; no reliable D call. The germline CDR1 and CDR2 sequences are LGHNA and YNFKEQ. V lost 0 bases and J lost 7, with 12 bases in between. This CDR3 is 14 amino acids long. The CDR3 here is CASSQDEGLGGYTF. In DNA form, the CDR3 reads TGTGCCAGCAGCCAAGACGAGGGCCTGGGTGGCTACACCTTC.

The chain uses TRBV19 and TRBJ2-6, with 7 bases matching TRBD2. The length of the CDR3 is 18 residues. V was pared by 7 bases and J by 0 bases, with 12 bases of the junction left unmatched. Germline V gene data show CDR1 as LNHDA and CDR2 as SQIVND (reference sequence). CDR3 nucleotide sequence: TGTGCCAGTAACCCGGGGGGTCGGGGGAACTCTGGGGCCAACGTCCTGACTTTC. Translated: CASNPGGRGNSGANVLTF.